The source of this T cell receptor (beta chain) is a study of blood T cell repertoires in COVID-19. Across the whole study: The United States, Italy and Spain were the sources of the acute and convalescent COVID-19 samples. In each case, the material was cDNA or gDNA derived from T cells, B-cell-depleted T cells, or PBMCs.

Germline CDR1 reads MNHNY; CDR2 reads SVGAGI (reference sequence). The V gene lost 4 bases and the J gene lost 4 bases, with 5 bases spanning the gap. This CDR3 has 11 residues. This clone is judged medium-sized. Original processing notes: Estimation of nucleated cell counts relied on the amplification of reference gene primers. TCRdb's table, derived via immunoSEQ multiplex PCR, lists solely in-frame clones and lacks some. V, J and clone size are those of that table, while D and trimming were read from the DNA. In the table there are under 200,000 clones, around four fifths of which are singletons. Sequencing was performed on peripheral blood. This rearrangement joins TRBV6-6 to TRBJ2-7; D remains ambiguous. This TCR derives from a man between 65 and 80 years old with active or convalescent COVID-19. The CDR3 DNA sequence: TGTGCCAGCAGTTCCCTGTACGAGCAGTACTTC. Its translation is CASSSLYEQYF.